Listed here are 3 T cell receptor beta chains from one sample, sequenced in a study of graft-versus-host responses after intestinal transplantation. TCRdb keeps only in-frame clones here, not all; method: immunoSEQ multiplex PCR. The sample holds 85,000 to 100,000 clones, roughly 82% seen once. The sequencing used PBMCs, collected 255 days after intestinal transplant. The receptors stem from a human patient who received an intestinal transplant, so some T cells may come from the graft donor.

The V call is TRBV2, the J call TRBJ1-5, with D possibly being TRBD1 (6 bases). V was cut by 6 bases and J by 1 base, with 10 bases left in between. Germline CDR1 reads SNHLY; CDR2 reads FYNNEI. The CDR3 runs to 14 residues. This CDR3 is CASSSDRSNQPQHF. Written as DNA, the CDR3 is TGTGCCAGCAGCTCAGACAGGAGCAATCAGCCCCAGCATTTT.

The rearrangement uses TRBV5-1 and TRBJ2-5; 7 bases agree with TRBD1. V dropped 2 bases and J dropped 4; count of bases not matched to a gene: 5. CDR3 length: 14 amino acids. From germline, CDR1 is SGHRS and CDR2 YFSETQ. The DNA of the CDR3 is TGCGCCAGCAGCTTTGGGAGACAGGGAGAGACCCAGTACTTC. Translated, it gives CASSFGRQGETQYF.

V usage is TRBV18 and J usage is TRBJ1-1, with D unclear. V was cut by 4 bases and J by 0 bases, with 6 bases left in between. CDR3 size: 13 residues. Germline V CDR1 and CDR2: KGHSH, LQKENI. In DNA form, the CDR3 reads TGTGCCAGCTCACTTACAGTGAACACTGAAGCTTTCTTT. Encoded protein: CASSLTVNTEAFF. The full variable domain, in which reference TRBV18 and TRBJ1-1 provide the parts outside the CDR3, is NAGVMQNPRHLVRRRGQEARLRCSPMKGHSHVYWYRQLPEEGLKFMVYLQKENIIDESGMPKERFSAEFPKEGPSILRIQQVVRGDSAAYFCASSLTVNTEAFFGQGTRLTVV.